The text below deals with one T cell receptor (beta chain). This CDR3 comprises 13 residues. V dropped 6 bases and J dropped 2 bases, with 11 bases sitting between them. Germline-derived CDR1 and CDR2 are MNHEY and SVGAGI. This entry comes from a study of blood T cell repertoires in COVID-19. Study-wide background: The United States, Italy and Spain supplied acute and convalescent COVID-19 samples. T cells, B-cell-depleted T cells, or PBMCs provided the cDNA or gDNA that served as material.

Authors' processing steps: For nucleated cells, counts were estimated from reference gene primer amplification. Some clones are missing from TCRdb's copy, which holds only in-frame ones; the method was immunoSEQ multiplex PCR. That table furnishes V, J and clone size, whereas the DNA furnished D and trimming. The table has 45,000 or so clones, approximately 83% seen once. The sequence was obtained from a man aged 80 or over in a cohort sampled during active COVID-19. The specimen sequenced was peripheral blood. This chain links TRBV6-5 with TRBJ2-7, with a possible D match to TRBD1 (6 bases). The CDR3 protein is CASRIGQTYEQYF. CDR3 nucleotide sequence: TGTGCCAGCAGAATAGGACAGACCTACGAGCAGTACTTC.